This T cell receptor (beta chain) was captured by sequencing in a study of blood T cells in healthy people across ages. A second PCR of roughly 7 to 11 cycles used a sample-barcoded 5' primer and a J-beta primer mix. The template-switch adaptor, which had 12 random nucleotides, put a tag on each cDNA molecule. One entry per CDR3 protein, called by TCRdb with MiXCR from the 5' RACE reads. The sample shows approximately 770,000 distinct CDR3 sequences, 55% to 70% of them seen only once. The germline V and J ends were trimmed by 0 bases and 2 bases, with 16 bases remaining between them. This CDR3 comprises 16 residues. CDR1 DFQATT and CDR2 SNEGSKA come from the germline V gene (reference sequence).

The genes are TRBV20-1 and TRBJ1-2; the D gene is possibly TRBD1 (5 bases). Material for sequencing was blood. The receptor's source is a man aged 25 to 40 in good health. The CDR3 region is CSARDQVGEGNYGYTF. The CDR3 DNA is TGCAGTGCTAGAGATCAAGTCGGGGAGGGGAACTATGGCTACACCTTC.